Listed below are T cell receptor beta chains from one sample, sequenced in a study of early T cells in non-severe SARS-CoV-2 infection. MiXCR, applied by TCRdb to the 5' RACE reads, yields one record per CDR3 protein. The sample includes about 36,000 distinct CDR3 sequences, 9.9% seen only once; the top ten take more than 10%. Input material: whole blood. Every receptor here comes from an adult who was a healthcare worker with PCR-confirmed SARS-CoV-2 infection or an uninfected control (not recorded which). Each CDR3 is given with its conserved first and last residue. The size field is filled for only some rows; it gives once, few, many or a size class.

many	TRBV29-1	CSAGQDSYNEQFF
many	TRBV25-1	CASRDAVVNSPLHF
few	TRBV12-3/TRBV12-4	CASMGRVRTDTQYF
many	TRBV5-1	CASSSTQGVNEKLFF
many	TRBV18	CASSPLRAKGNQPQHF
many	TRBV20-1	CSPGPQETQYF
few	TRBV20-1	CSAGRPGMDTQYF
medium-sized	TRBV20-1	CSASPGTGLGNEQFF
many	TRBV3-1	CASSRPESSYNEQFF
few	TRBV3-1	CASSQGVDGYTF
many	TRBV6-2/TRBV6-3	CASSYAGHVTAGELFF
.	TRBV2	CASSPRTEKLFF
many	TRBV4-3	CASSQGVGQGADEQFF
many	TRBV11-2	CASTDSHRGDTQYF
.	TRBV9	CASSVDGETQYF
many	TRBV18	CASSPPSTDTQYF
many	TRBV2	CASTRDADTEAFF
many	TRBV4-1	CASSQDGLRGIREFF
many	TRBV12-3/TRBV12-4	CASSPGPHVTQYF